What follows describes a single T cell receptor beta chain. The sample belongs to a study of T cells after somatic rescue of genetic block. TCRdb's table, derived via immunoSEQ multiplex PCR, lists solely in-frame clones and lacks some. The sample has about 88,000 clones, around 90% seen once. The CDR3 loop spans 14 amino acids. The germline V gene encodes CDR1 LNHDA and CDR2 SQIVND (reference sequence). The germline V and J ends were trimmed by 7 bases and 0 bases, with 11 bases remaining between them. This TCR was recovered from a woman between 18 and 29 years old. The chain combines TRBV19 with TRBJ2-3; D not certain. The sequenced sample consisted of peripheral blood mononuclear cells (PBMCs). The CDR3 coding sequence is TGTGCCAGTAATTGGGCAGGTAGCACAGATACGCAGTATTTT. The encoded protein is CASNWAGSTDTQYF.